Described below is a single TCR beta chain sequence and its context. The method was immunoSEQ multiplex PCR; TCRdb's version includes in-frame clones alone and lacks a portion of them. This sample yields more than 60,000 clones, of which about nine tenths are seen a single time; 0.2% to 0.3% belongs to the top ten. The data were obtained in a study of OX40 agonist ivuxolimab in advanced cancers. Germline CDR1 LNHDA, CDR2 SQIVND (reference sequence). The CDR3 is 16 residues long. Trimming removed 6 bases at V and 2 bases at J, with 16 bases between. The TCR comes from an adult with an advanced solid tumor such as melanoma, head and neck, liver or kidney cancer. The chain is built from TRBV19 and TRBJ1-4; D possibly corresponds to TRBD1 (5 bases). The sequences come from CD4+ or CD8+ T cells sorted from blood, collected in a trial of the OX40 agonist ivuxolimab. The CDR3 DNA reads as TGTGCCAGTAGCGGAAAGATCAGGGTTACTAATGAAAAACTGTTTTTT. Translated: CASSGKIRVTNEKLFF.